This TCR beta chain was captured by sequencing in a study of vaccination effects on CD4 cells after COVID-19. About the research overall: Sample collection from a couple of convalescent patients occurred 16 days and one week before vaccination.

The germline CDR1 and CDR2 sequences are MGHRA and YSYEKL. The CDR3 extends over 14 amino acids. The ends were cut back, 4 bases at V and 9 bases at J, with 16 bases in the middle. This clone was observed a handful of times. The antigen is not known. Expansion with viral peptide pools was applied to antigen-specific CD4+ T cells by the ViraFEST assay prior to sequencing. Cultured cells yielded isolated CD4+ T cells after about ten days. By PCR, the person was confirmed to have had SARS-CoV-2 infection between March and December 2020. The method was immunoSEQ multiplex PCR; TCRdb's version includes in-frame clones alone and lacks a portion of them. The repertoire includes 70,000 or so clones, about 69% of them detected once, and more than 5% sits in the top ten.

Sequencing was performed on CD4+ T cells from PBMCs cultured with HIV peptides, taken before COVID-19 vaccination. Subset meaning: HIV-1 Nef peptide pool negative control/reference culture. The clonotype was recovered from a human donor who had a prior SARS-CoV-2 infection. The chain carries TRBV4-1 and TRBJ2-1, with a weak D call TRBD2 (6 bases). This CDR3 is CASSPGVDGGEQFF. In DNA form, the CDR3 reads TGCGCCAGCAGCCCCGGGGTGGACGGGGGTGAGCAGTTCTTC.